A single sample is the source of the 27 T cell receptor beta chains below, sequenced in a study of blood T cell repertoires in COVID-19. TCRdb's copy holds only in-frame clones and misses some; the assay was immunoSEQ multiplex PCR. Found here are 100,000 to 150,000 clones, under 85% of them singletons; the top ten hold around a tenth. Source material: peripheral blood. The source is a man aged 40-55 years with active or convalescent COVID-19.

The chain links TRBV9 to TRBJ2-5; 8 bases are shared with TRBD2. Trimming removed 4 bases from V and 7 bases from J; junction bases left unmatched: 15. This CDR3 contains 16 residues. Per germline, CDR1 SGDLS and CDR2 YYNGEE. The CDR3 is CASSRGASGSVGTQYF. The CDR3 region has the DNA TGTGCCAGCAGCCGGGGGGCTAGCGGGTCAGTCGGGACCCAGTACTTC.

V gene TRBV12-3 or TRBV12-4 combines with J gene TRBJ2-2; TRBD1 matches 9 bases. The CDR3 length is 13 residues. V lost 11 bases, J lost 4 bases, and 5 bases stayed unmatched. The CDR3: CASTGGVTGELFF. For the CDR3, the DNA is TGTGCCTCCACAGGGGGCGTCACCGGGGAGCTGTTTTTT.

The chain combines TRBV27 with TRBJ2-3; D gene unclear. Per germline, CDR1 MNHEY and CDR2 SMNVEV (reference sequence). Deletions cut 2 bases from V and 4 bases from J, with 13 bases between. This CDR3 region has 15 residues. The CDR3 bases are TGTGCCAGCAGTTTAGGAGCGTCCCTGGCAGATACGCAGTATTTT. It yields the protein CASSLGASLADTQYF.

V usage is TRBV3-1 (or the pseudogene TRBV3-2) and J usage is TRBJ2-7, with a weak D call TRBD1 (6 bases). Germline V gene lookup returns CDR1 LGHDT and CDR2 YNNKEL (reference sequence). Trimming took 3 bases from V and 0 from J, leaving 12 bases between them. CDR3 length: 15 amino acids. The CDR3 spells CASSHTTGSSYEQYF. CDR3 bases: TGTGCCAGCAGCCATACGACAGGAAGCTCCTACGAGCAGTACTTC.

The chain couples TRBV6-5 to TRBJ1-2; a possible D gene is TRBD1 (6 bases). Germline assignment: CDR1 MNHEY and CDR2 SVGAGI. The CDR3 extends over 14 amino acids. With 6 bases removed from V and 0 bases from J, the gap between germline ends came to 11 bases. CDR3 protein: CASRGAGTNYGYTF. The CDR3 DNA reads TGTGCCAGCAGGGGGGCCGGTACTAACTATGGCTACACCTTC.

This clone was seen more than once but under ten times. The chain combines TRBV9 with TRBJ1-6; 8 bases are a match to TRBD1. The ends lost 6 bases at V and 2 bases at J; junction bases unmatched: 4. The CDR3 spans 15 residues. Germline values: CDR1 SGDLS, CDR2 YYNGEE. The CDR3 DNA is TGTGCCAGCAACGACAGGGGAACCTATAATTCACCCCTCCACTTT. Encoded protein: CASNDRGTYNSPLHF.

The J gene is TRBJ1-1, the V gene TRBV3-1 (or the pseudogene TRBV3-2); D call uncertain. The CDR3 length is 13 residues. Trimming removed 4 bases from V and 4 bases from J, with 10 bases in between. CDR1 and CDR2 from the germline V gene are LGHDT and YNNKEL (reference sequence). The chain's CDR3 is CASSRSGGTEAFF. The CDR3 DNA reads as TGTGCCAGCAGCCGGTCCGGAGGCACTGAAGCTTTCTTT.

This clone was recorded once. The CDR3 spells CASRLTAYSNQPQHF. The CDR3 nucleotides read TGTGCCAGCAGGCTGACAGCTTATAGCAATCAGCCCCAGCATTTT. The chain couples TRBV28 to TRBJ1-5; possibly TRBD1 for D (5 bases). The CDR3 runs to 15 residues. The V end was cut by 6 bases, the J end by 0 bases, with 12 bases between. Germline lookup yields CDR1 MDHEN and CDR2 SYDVKM.

This chain joins TRBV7-2 and TRBJ1-5; TRBD1 is a possible D gene (5 bases). CDR1 and CDR2 (germline): SGHTA, FQGNSA. With 2 bases removed from V and 4 bases from J, the gap between germline ends came to 6 bases. This CDR3 has 13 residues. The CDR3 region is CASSLSGNQPQHF. CDR3 nucleotides: TGTGCCAGCAGCTTATCAGGGAATCAGCCCCAGCATTTT.

The chain is built from TRBV4-1 and TRBJ1-4; maybe TRBD1 (6 bases). This CDR3 contains 16 residues. V lost 4 bases and J lost 11, with 23 bases in between. Germline-derived CDR1 and CDR2 are MGHRA and YSYEKL. The CDR3 reads CASSPTLGDKVGKLFF. In DNA form, the CDR3 reads TGCGCCAGCAGCCCGACATTGGGGGACAAGGTTGGGAAACTGTTTTTT.

The chain uses TRBV9 and TRBJ2-7, with TRBD1 matching 9 bases. Germline CDR1 and CDR2: SGDLS and YYNGEE. This CDR3 has 15 amino acids. Germline trimming cut 4 bases from V and 2 bases from J; bases unmatched to any gene: 7. The CDR3 coding sequence is TGTGCCAGCAGCTCCGGGACAGGGAGCGCCTACGAGCAGTACTTC. This codes for CASSSGTGSAYEQYF.

This chain connects TRBV3-1 (or the pseudogene TRBV3-2) to TRBJ2-5; TRBD2 matches 10 bases. The CDR3 has 14 residues. Germline V gives CDR1 LGHDT, CDR2 YNNKEL (reference sequence). V gave up 5 bases and J gave up 4 bases; unmatched junction bases: 4. The CDR3, as DNA: TGTGCCAGCAGCGAGCGGGGGGGCCTAGAGACCCAGTACTTC. Protein: CASSERGGLETQYF.

This clone has only one observation. The chain's CDR3 is CASSGSGTGLDQPQHF. In DNA form, the CDR3 reads TGTGCCAGCAGCGGATCCGGGACAGGGCTCGATCAGCCCCAGCATTTT. The chain links TRBV7-2 to TRBJ1-5, with 9 bases lining up with TRBD1. The V segment lost 5 bases and the J segment 5 bases; nucleotides outside the gene matches: 10. CDR1 is SGHTA, CDR2 FQGNSA, per germline. This CDR3 is 16 amino acids long.

The V and J genes are TRBV24-1 and TRBJ1-5; possibly TRBD1 for D (5 bases). CDR1 and CDR2 from the germline V gene are KGHDR and SFDVKD. This CDR3 is built from 12 residues. V lost 9 bases and J lost 9, with 14 bases in between. CDR3 amino acids: CATSGEVGPQHF. The CDR3 DNA follows: TGTGCCACCTCGGGGGAAGTGGGGCCCCAGCATTTT.

The rearrangement links TRBV7-3 to TRBJ1-3; 8 bases agree with TRBD1. CDR1 and CDR2 from the germline V gene are SGHTA and FQGTGA. This CDR3 is 14 amino acids long. V dropped 5 bases and J dropped 2; count of bases not matched to a gene: 2. The CDR3 here is CASSEQGAGNTIYF. The CDR3 nucleotides are TGTGCCAGCAGCGAACAGGGGGCTGGAAACACCATATATTTT.

The CDR3 spells CASSQAGLAGPNTGELFF. CDR3 coding DNA: TGCGCCAGCAGCCAAGCCGGACTAGCGGGGCCGAACACCGGGGAGCTGTTTTTT. This chain connects TRBV4-1 to TRBJ2-2; the match to TRBD2 covers 12 bases. The CDR3 totals 18 residues. The germline V gene has CDR1 MGHRA and CDR2 YSYEKL. The V gene end was trimmed by 1 base and the J gene end by 0 bases; junction bases not matched to a gene: 3.

The chain uses TRBV7-2 and TRBJ2-5; 9 bases map to TRBD2. Trimming took 2 bases from V and 2 from J; bases not matched to a gene: 3. In germline, CDR1 is SGHTA, CDR2 FQGNSA. The CDR3 extends over 15 amino acids. The CDR3 protein is CASSLRLAGQETQYF. CDR3 nucleotides: TGTGCCAGCAGCTTAAGGCTAGCGGGACAAGAGACCCAGTACTTC.

This chain links TRBV6-2 or TRBV6-3 with TRBJ1-1; D is unresolved. V was trimmed by 5 bases and J by 1 base, leaving 11 bases between them. The length of the CDR3 is 14 residues. Germline CDR1 MNHEY, CDR2 SVGEGT. CDR3 sequence: CASSKQTQNTEAFF. The CDR3 bases are TGTGCCAGCAGTAAGCAGACACAGAACACTGAAGCTTTCTTT.

CDR3 amino acids: CASDKGQGLGYTF. The CDR3 coding sequence is TGTGCCAGCGACAAGGGACAGGGTCTGGGCTACACCTTC. The genes are TRBV12-3 or TRBV12-4 and TRBJ1-2; 9 bases align to TRBD1. This CDR3 is 13 amino acids long. The J segment lost 8 bases and the V segment lost 8 bases, leaving 9 bases of the junction unmatched.

The CDR3 sequence: CASSLGGSQETQYF. CDR3 bases: TGTGCCAGCAGCTTAGGAGGCAGCCAAGAGACCCAGTACTTC. V usage is TRBV7-2 and J usage is TRBJ2-5; D not resolved. V was cut by 1 base and J by 1 base, with 7 bases left in between. The germline CDR1 and CDR2 sequences are SGHTA and FQGNSA. The CDR3 spans 14 residues.

The V and J genes are TRBV10-3 and TRBJ2-7, with TRBD1 matching 7 bases. The CDR3 runs 13 residues. Germline CDR1 ENHRY, CDR2 SYGVKD. Losses at the gene ends were 6 bases for V and 5 bases for J; bases not matched to a gene: 7. The CDR3: CAIRETGRHEQYF. Here the CDR3 DNA reads TGTGCCATCAGGGAGACAGGGCGGCACGAGCAGTACTTC.

This sequence joins TRBV9 and TRBJ2-1; the D is unclear. Trimming stripped 0 bases from V and 8 bases from J, with 9 bases between. The germline V gene encodes CDR1 SGDLS and CDR2 YYNGEE. CDR3 size: 13 residues. This chain's CDR3 is CASSVDRQDEQFF. CDR3 coding DNA: TGTGCCAGCAGCGTAGACCGCCAGGATGAGCAGTTCTTC. Based on the CDR3 plus reference TRBV9 and TRBJ2-1, the full variable domain is DSGVTQTPKHLITATGQRVTLRCSPRSGDLSVYWYQQSLDQGLQFLIQYYNGEERAKGNILERFSAQQFPDLHSELNLSSLELGDSALYFCASSVDRQDEQFFGPGTRLTVL.

The rearrangement uses TRBV9 and TRBJ2-7; TRBD1 is a possible D gene (5 bases). The CDR3 loop spans 15 amino acids. CDR1 and CDR2 from the germline V gene are SGDLS and YYNGEE. V dropped 2 bases and J dropped 2 bases, with 14 bases sitting between them. The CDR3 here is CASSVHQDNTYEQYF. The CDR3 nucleotides read TGTGCCAGCAGCGTGCATCAGGACAATACCTACGAGCAGTACTTC.

The V and J genes are TRBV27 and TRBJ1-1, with D perhaps matching TRBD1 (6 bases). The CDR3 spans 14 residues. Per germline, CDR1 MNHEY and CDR2 SMNVEV (reference sequence). Trimming shortened V by 3 bases and J by 1 base, and 9 bases separated the two germline ends. This chain's CDR3 is CASSFPGQNTEAFF. DNA of the CDR3: TGTGCCAGCAGTTTCCCGGGACAGAACACTGAAGCTTTCTTT.

The rearrangement links TRBV2 to TRBJ2-7; a possible D gene is TRBD1 (5 bases). This CDR3 has 14 residues. Germline assignment: CDR1 SNHLY and CDR2 FYNNEI. V was cut by 2 bases and J by 4 bases, with 12 bases left in between. The CDR3 DNA is TGTGCCAGCAGTGAAACAGGTATCCTTTACGAGCAGTACTTC. Its translation: CASSETGILYEQYF.

This clone came up a few times. This chain connects TRBV5-4 to TRBJ2-3; 7 bases match TRBD1. V lost 2 bases to trimming and J lost 1 base; unmatched junction nucleotides: 1. The CDR3 sequence is 14 residues long. Germline CDR1 and CDR2: SGHNT and YYREEE (reference sequence). CDR3 sequence reads: CASSFGQGTDTQYF. CDR3 bases: TGTGCCAGCAGCTTCGGACAGGGCACAGATACGCAGTATTTT.

This chain joins TRBV5-5 and TRBJ2-7; tentative D call: TRBD1 (6 bases). Germline CDR1 and CDR2: SGHKS and YYEKEE (reference sequence). The germline V and J ends were trimmed by 3 bases and 0 bases, with 13 bases remaining between them. This CDR3 comprises 15 residues. The CDR3 DNA reads as TGTGCCAGCAGCTCCCCGGGACATATCTCCTACGAGCAGTACTTC. It translates to CASSSPGHISYEQYF.